The count of the clone carrying this T cell receptor (beta chain) is one. Germline CDR1 is GTSNPN and CDR2 is SVGIG (reference sequence). J gave up 3 bases and V 0 bases, and 3 bases lay outside the gene matches. The CDR3 totals 15 residues. Original handling: From reference gene primer amplification, estimates of nucleated cell counts were derived. The assay was immunoSEQ multiplex PCR, and TCRdb's table has in-frame clones only and misses some. V and J calls and clone size come straight from that table; D and trimming were deduced from the DNA. The sample includes about 230,000 clones, 65% to 85% seen only once; the top ten take roughly 8%. The data were taken from a study of blood T cell repertoires in COVID-19. Across the study: There were acute and convalescent COVID-19 samples, and they came from the United States, Italy and Spain. Sources were T cells, B-cell-depleted T cells, or PBMCs; the material itself was cDNA or gDNA.

Sample: peripheral blood. The chain couples TRBV30 to TRBJ2-3; 10 bases are shared with TRBD2. The TCR was taken from a woman aged 80 or older with acute or convalescent COVID-19. CDR3 nucleotides: TGTGCCTGGAGTGTTTTTAGCGGGAGGACAGATACGCAGTATTTT. Translated, it gives CAWSVFSGRTDTQYF.